Below are 10 T cell receptor beta chains sequenced from a single sample in a study of control samples from healthy donors and cancer patients. Here immunoSEQ multiplex PCR was the method, and the copy in TCRdb shows in-frame clones only, minus some. The sample contains about 84,000 clones, 84% of which appear only once. Material: PBMCs. These receptors came from a man aged 60-69 years with head and neck cancer.

The chain links TRBV19 to TRBJ2-1, with TRBD1 identical over 7 bases. This CDR3 spans 16 amino acids. The V gene end was trimmed by 5 bases and the J gene end by 0 bases; junction bases not matched to a gene: 7. In germline, CDR1 is LNHDA, CDR2 SQIVND (reference sequence). The CDR3 is CASSPQGTFSYNEQFF. CDR3 nucleotide sequence: TGTGCCAGTAGTCCACAGGGGACATTCTCCTACAATGAGCAGTTCTTC.

This sequence joins TRBV7-9 and TRBJ1-3; D unclear. The CDR3 sequence is 14 residues long. V was pared by 6 bases and J by 7 bases, with 16 bases between. Germline V gives CDR1 SEHNR, CDR2 FQNEAQ (reference sequence). The CDR3 coding sequence is TGTGCCAGCAGTTCCCGGAATTTCGGGAACACCATATATTTT. Translation: CASSSRNFGNTIYF.

There are a few counts of this clone. The V gene is TRBV27, the J gene TRBJ1-1; D is ambiguous. There are 14 residues in the CDR3. The V end was cut by 6 bases, the J end by 5 bases, with 16 bases between. The germline V gene encodes CDR1 MNHEY and CDR2 SMNVEV (reference sequence). CDR3: CASSPRGSRTEAFF. The CDR3 nucleotides read TGTGCCAGCAGCCCGCGAGGGTCGAGGACTGAAGCTTTCTTT.

V and J are TRBV4-1 and TRBJ2-1, with D possibly called TRBD1 or TRBD2 (5 bases each). V was cut by 2 bases and J by 4 bases, with 12 bases left in between. There are 15 residues in the CDR3. Germline CDR1 is MGHRA and CDR2 is YSYEKL. The CDR3 here is CASSQLGTRYNEQFF. The CDR3 region has the DNA TGCGCCAGCAGCCAATTAGGGACGCGTTACAATGAGCAGTTCTTC.

This clone was counted between two and nine times. The chain has TRBV5-4 and TRBJ1-6; 11 nucleotides align to TRBD1. The CDR3 is 15 amino acids. The ends lost 4 bases at V and 14 bases at J; junction bases unmatched: 11. Germline V gives CDR1 SGHNT, CDR2 YYREEE (reference sequence). The CDR3 DNA follows: TGTGCCAGCAGCCCAGGGACAGGGGGTGGAATAACCCTCCACTTT. As protein: CASSPGTGGGITLHF.

This chain links TRBV5-6 with TRBJ2-5; weak D call: TRBD1 (5 bases). CDR1 SGHDT and CDR2 YYEEEE come from the germline V gene. V shed 0 bases and J shed 1 base, with 10 bases lying between them. This CDR3 has 15 amino acids. This CDR3 reads CASSLVSGSQETQYF. CDR3 sequence (DNA): TGTGCCAGCAGCTTGGTGTCAGGGTCCCAAGAGACCCAGTACTTC.

The chain has TRBV21-1 and TRBJ2-1; TRBD2 reflects the table's D call only, with no check against the DNA. TRBV21-1 is classified as a pseudogene. The CDR3 consists of 18 residues. Written as DNA, the CDR3 is TGTGCCAGCAGCAAAGTTGGGGGGACTAGCGGGACCTACAATGAGCAGTTCTTC. Amino acids: CASSKVGGTSGTYNEQFF.

The J gene is TRBJ2-1, the V gene TRBV7-2, with 7 bases lining up with TRBD2. In germline, CDR1 is SGHTA, CDR2 FQGNSA. Unmatched junction bases numbered 11, after V lost 6 bases and J lost 3 bases. The CDR3 is 16 residues long. CDR3 residues: CASRTGASGSYNEQFF. The CDR3 DNA sequence: TGTGCCAGCAGAACAGGAGCTAGCGGCAGCTACAATGAGCAGTTCTTC. The whole variable domain, remainder taken from reference TRBV7-2 and TRBJ2-1, is GAGVSQSPSNKVTEKGKDVELRCDPISGHTALYWYRQSLGQGLEFLIYFQGNSAPDKSGLPSDRFSAERTGGSVSTLTIQRTQQEDSAVYLCASRTGASGSYNEQFFGPGTRLTVL.

The chain carries TRBV6-6 and TRBJ1-2; D is ambiguous. Trimming stripped 5 bases from V and 0 bases from J, with 4 bases between. This CDR3 is 12 amino acids long. Germline V gene lookup returns CDR1 MNHNY and CDR2 SVGAGI (reference sequence). CDR3 sequence: CASSGPNYGYTF. The CDR3 DNA is TGTGCCAGCAGTGGGCCTAACTATGGCTACACCTTC.

This chain uses TRBV3-1 (or the pseudogene TRBV3-2) with TRBJ2-7; TRBD1 agrees at 8 bases. The V gene's germline CDR1 is LGHDT and CDR2 YNNKEL (reference sequence). V was clipped by 1 base and J by 3 bases; unmatched bases: 11. The CDR3 has 17 amino acids. CDR3 sequence: CASSQGIRGQVLYEQYF. For the CDR3, the DNA is TGTGCCAGCAGCCAAGGGATTAGGGGACAGGTCCTCTACGAGCAGTACTTC.